This is a list of T cell receptor beta chains from one sample in a study of T cells in Graves' hyperthyroidism and ophthalmopathy. TCRdb reprocessed the multiplex PCR reads via MiXCR and lists one record per CDR3 protein. The sample includes 350,000 or so distinct CDR3 sequences, 18% of them seen just once. Sequencing was performed on blood. These receptors came from a woman between 40 and 50 years old with Graves' ophthalmopathy. Each CDR3 is given with its conserved first and last residue. Each record gives: clone size, V gene, CDR3 protein. Clone size is given for some rows only: seen once, a few or many times, or a class if the clone is expanded.

once TRBV6-2/TRBV6-3 CASSYYRRGDTGELFF
many TRBV10-3 CAISDGHAEGYTF
many TRBV6-2/TRBV6-3 CASSYPLASTSGSIHEQYF
many TRBV5-1 CASSVSQGGYEQYF
. TRBV28 CASSTPMEYNTEACF
. TRBV24-1 CATSDRAFGRGYTF
. TRBV30 CAWSPFPGTSGFSGANVLTF
many TRBV27 CASGTRFNQPQHF
many TRBV12-3/TRBV12-4 CASSFLAAAWGGELFF
many TRBV20-1 CSAQGQPLNTEAFF
. TRBV11-2 CASSLGSGVNTGELFF
. TRBV11-3 CASSTARGNTEAFF
many TRBV12-3/TRBV12-4 CASSIIKGGPLHF
many TRBV12-3/TRBV12-4 CASSWADPKNTEAFF
. TRBV6-1 CASSEQLARAYEQYF
many TRBV5-1 CASSFDGDGYTF
many TRBV7-2 CASRRPTEAFF
. TRBV11-2 CASSRSGRTSGGETQYF
few TRBV19 CASSTSGPGANVLTF
many TRBV7-2 CASSLGWKTETQYF
. TRBV27 CASSNNLQLYGYTF
many TRBV29-1 CSVDGQGSGYTF
many TRBV20-1 CSGRRAGTSGRYDEQYF
many TRBV2 CASSLGGLAVQQETQYF
many TRBV14 CASSQEFRRDDYDGYTF
. TRBV3-1 CASSQRTGGGELFF
many TRBV16 CASSQSMGEAFF
. TRBV6-5 CASSYGQNYEQYF
many TRBV5-1 CASSFSWGSGDGYTF
. TRBV10-3 CANSGALEASF
few TRBV20-1 CSASGSHAWGHQETQYF
. TRBV2 CASIQVFEQYF
. TRBV11-1 CASKTISGVPYDEQYF
many TRBV20-1 CSASAGGGGYTF
many TRBV5-1 CASRSGNQETQYF
many TRBV27 CASSHNQEQPQHF
many TRBV29-1 CSVSWDLKPYEQYF
many TRBV6-5 CASSFGESITTEAFF
many TRBV9 CASSVGTSRQETQYF
many TRBV6-5 CASSSPRGSSYEQYF
many TRBV28 CASSKRVGSYEQYF
many TRBV28 CASSLPDLPDSDQPQHF
many TRBV28 CASSRPSKAGDEQYF
many TRBV7-8 CASSLEQGAGDGYTF
many TRBV10-3 CATGADSYEQYF
. TRBV12-3/TRBV12-4 CASSSGYQPQHF